A selection of T cell receptor beta chains follows, all from one sample in a study of blood T cell repertoires in COVID-19. Sequencing used immunoSEQ multiplex PCR; TCRdb keeps in-frame clones, though not all of them. The table has around 430,000 clones, around 88% seen once; the top ten hold 10% to 15%. The specimen sequenced was peripheral blood. These receptors were obtained from a woman in her fifties or sixties with COVID-19, enrolled during active disease. Both conserved end residues are trimmed from each CDR3.

>TRBJ2-2|TRBV30
AWNLGGNTGELF
>TRBJ1-2|TRBV30
AWTRGQGIGGYT
>TRBJ1-1|TRBV7-9
ASSFGSVNTEAF
>TRBJ1-4|TRBV27
ASSSGQGARRNEKLF
>TRBJ1-2|TRBV30
AWSVNRQSLGYT
>TRBJ2-7|TRBV18
ASSSFGGQY
>TRBJ2-3|TRBV3-1/TRBV3-2
ASSQLAATTDTQY
>TRBJ2-7|TRBV2
ASSPWIRDQGFTDEQY
>TRBJ1-1|TRBV7-9
ASSLGDSRVFAF
>TRBJ1-6|TRBV2
ASSVPTGSSYNSPLH
>TRBJ2-1|TRBV3-1/TRBV3-2
ASSQTSGGATYNEQF
>TRBJ1-1|TRBV27
ASSFSRQGTEAF
>TRBJ1-2|TRBV6-1
ASSEAGDGYT
>TRBJ1-1|TRBV12-2
ASRLDQGRNTEAF
>TRBJ2-5|TRBV5-5
ASSMDRGIETQY
>TRBJ2-2|TRBV28
ASSSVAGELF
>TRBJ1-6|TRBV6-1
ASSELRGGNSPLH
>TRBJ1-1|TRBV27
ASHGGRDAF